The clone carrying this T cell receptor (beta chain) was counted at least ten times. This entry belongs to a study of T cells in Graves' hyperthyroidism and ophthalmopathy. The investigators amplified TCR beta CDR3 regions from RNA transcripts. The TCR CDR3 was amplified in a first-round RT-PCR using the HTBI primer set. TCRdb reanalysed the multiplex PCR reads using MiXCR and keeps one entry per CDR3 protein. The table includes over 650,000 distinct CDR3 sequences, 16% detected once. The germline CDR1 and CDR2 sequences are MNHEY and SMNVEV (reference sequence). Trimming removed 7 bases from V and 3 bases from J; junction bases left unmatched: 6. This CDR3 is built from 13 residues.

This chain joins TRBV27 and TRBJ2-7; 7 bases agree with TRBD1. This sequence originates from a man between 18 and 29 years old with Graves' hyperthyroidism. The sample consisted of blood. In DNA, the CDR3 is TGTGCCAGCACCCAGGCAGGGGGCTACGAGCAGTACTTC. Protein sequence: CASTQAGGYEQYF.